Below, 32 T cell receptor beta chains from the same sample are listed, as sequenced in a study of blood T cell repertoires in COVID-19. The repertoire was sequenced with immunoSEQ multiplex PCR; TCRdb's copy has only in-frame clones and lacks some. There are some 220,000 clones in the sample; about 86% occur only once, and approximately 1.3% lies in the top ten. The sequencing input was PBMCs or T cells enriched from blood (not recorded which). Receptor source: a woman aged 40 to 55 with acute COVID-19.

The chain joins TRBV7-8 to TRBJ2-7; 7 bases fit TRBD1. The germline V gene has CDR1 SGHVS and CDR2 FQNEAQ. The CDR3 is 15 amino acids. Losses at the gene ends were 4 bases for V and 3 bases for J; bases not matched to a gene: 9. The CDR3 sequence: CASSSPGTANYEQYF. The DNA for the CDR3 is TGTGCCAGCAGCTCCCCCGGGACAGCGAACTACGAGCAGTACTTC.

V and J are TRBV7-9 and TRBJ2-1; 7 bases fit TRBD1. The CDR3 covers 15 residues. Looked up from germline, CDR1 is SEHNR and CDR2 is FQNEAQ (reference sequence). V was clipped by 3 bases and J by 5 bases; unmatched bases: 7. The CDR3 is CASSLTGQDDNEQFF. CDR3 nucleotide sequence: TGTGCCAGCAGCTTGACCGGACAGGACGACAATGAGCAGTTCTTC.

The CDR3 coding sequence is TGTGCCAGCGCCCTGGAGGGCGGGAGCTACAATGAGCAGTTCTTC. Amino acid sequence: CASALEGGSYNEQFF. The rearrangement links TRBV6-5 to TRBJ2-1; 7 nucleotides match TRBD2. The germline V gene encodes CDR1 MNHEY and CDR2 SVGAGI. The ends lost 8 bases at V and 3 bases at J; junction bases unmatched: 10. The length of the CDR3 is 15 residues.

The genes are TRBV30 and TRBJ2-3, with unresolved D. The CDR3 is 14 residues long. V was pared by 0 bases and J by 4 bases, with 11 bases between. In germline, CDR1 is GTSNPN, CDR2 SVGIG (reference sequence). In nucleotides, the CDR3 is TGTGCCTGGAGTGTCCGATCGCGGCCAGATACGCAGTATTTT. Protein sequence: CAWSVRSRPDTQYF.

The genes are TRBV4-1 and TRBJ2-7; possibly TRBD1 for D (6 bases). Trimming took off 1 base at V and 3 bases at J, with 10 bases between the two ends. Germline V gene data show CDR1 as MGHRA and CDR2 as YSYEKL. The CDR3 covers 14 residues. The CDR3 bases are TGCGCCAGCAGCCAAGCGTACAGGGACTACGAGCAGTACTTC. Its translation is CASSQAYRDYEQYF.

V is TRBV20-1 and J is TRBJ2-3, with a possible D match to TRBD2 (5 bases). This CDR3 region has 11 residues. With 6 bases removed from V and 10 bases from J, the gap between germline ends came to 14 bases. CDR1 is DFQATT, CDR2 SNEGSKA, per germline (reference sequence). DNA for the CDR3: TGCAGTGCAAGAAGCGGTAACGCGCAGTATTTT. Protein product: CSARSGNAQYF.

This chain's CDR3 is CSVETGGNTIYF. CDR3 nucleotides: TGCAGCGTTGAGACGGGAGGAAACACCATATATTTT. This rearrangement joins TRBV29-1 to TRBJ1-3; the D is unclear. The CDR3 consists of 12 residues. Trimming removed 3 bases at V and 4 bases at J, with 7 bases between. Germline lookup yields CDR1 SQVTM and CDR2 ANQGSEA. Looking up the rest from reference TRBV29-1 and TRBJ1-3 gives the full variable domain: SAVISQKPSRDICQRGTSLTIQCQVDSQVTMMFWYRQQPGQSLTLIATANQGSEATYESGFVIDKFPISRPNLTFSTLTVSNMSPEDSSIYLCSVETGGNTIYFGEGSWLTVV.

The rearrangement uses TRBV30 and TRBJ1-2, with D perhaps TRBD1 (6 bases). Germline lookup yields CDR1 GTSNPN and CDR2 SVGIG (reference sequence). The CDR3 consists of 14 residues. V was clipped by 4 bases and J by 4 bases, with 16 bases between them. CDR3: CAWTTPGTRYGYTF. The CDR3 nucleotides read TGTGCCTGGACGACACCCGGGACACGCTATGGCTACACCTTC.

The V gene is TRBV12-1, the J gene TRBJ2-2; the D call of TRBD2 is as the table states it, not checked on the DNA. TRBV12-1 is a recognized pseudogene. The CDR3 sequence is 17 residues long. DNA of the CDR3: TGTGCAAAAAAGCGCCCCCAGCGGGAGGGTCAAGGTGGGGAGCTGTTTTTT. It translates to CAKKRPQREGQGGELFF.

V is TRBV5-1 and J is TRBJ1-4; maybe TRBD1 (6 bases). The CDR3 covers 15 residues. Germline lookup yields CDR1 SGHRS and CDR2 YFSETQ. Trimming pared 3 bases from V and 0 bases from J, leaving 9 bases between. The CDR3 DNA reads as TGCGCCAGCAGCTCAGGACAGCCAACTAATGAAAAACTGTTTTTT. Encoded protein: CASSSGQPTNEKLFF.

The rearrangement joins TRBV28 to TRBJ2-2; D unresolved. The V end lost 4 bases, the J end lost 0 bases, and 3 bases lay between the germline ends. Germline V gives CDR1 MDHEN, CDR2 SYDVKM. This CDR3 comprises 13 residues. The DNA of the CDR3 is TGTGCCAGCAGTTCTACGAACACCGGGGAGCTGTTTTTT. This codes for CASSSTNTGELFF.

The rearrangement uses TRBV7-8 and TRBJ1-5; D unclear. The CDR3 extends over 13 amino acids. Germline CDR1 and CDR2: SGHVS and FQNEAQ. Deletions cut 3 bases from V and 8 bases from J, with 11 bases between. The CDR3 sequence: CASSFQDIKPQHF. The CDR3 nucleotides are TGTGCCAGCAGCTTTCAGGATATCAAGCCCCAGCATTTT.

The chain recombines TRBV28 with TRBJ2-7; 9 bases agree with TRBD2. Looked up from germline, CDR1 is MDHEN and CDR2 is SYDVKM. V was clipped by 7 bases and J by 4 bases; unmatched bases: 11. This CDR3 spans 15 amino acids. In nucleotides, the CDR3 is TGTGCCAGCAAATCCGGTAGCGGGAGTAAGTACGAGCAGTACTTC. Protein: CASKSGSGSKYEQYF.

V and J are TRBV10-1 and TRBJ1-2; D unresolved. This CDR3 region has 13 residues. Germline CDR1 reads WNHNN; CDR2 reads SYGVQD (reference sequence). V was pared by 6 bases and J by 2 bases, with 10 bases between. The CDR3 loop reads CASSRGINYGYTF. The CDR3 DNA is TGCGCCAGCAGCCGCGGGATCAACTATGGCTACACCTTC.

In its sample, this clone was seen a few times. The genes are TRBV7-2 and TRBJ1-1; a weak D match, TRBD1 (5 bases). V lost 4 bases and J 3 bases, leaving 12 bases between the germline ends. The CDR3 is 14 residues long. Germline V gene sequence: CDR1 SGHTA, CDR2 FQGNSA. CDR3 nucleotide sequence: TGTGCCAGCAGCTCTTCCGGGGGGTACACTGAAGCTTTCTTT. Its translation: CASSSSGGYTEAFF.

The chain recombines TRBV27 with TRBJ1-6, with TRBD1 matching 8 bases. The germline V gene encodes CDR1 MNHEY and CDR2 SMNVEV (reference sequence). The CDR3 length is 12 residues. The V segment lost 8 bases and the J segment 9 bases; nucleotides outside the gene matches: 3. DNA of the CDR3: TGTGCCAGCGCAACAGGGGGTTCACCCCTCCACTTT. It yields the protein CASATGGSPLHF.

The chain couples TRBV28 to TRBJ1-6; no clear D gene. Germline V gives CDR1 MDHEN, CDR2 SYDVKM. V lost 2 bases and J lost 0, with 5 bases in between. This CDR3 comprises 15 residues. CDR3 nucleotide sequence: TGTGCCAGCAGTTTACCTAGCTCCTATAATTCACCCCTCCACTTT. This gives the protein CASSLPSSYNSPLHF.

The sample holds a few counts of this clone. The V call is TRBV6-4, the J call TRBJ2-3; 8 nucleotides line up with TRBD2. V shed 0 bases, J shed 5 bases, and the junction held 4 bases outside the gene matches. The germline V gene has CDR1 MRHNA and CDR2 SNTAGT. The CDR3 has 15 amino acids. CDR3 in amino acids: CASSDSPGGIDTQYF. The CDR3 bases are TGTGCCAGCAGTGACTCCCCGGGAGGGATAGATACGCAGTATTTT.

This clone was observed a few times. This CDR3 is CASSLGGQGIGETQYF. CDR3 DNA sequence: TGCGCCAGCAGCTTGGGTGGACAGGGGATAGGGGAGACCCAGTACTTC. This chain joins TRBV5-1 and TRBJ2-5; 9 bases map to TRBD1. The CDR3 contains 16 residues. V lost 0 bases to trimming and J lost 5 bases; unmatched junction nucleotides: 8. The V gene's germline CDR1 is SGHRS and CDR2 YFSETQ.

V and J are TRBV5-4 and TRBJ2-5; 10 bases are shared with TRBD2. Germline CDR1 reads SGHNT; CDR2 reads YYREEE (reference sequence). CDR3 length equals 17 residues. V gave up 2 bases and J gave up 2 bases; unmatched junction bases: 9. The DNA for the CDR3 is TGTGCCAGCAGCTTCGGCCTAGCGGGGGAACCTCAAGAGACCCAGTACTTC. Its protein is CASSFGLAGEPQETQYF.

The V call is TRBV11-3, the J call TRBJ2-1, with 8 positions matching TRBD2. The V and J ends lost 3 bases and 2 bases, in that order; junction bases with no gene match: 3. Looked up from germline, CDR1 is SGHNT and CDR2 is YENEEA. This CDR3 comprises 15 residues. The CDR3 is CASSFSSGPYNEQFF. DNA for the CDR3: TGTGCCAGCAGCTTCTCTAGCGGGCCCTACAATGAGCAGTTCTTC. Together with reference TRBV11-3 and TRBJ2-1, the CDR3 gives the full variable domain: EAGVVQSPRYKIIEKKQPVAFWCNPISGHNTLYWYLQNLGQGPELLIRYENEEAVDDSQLPKDRFSAERLKGVDSTLKIQPAELGDSAVYLCASSFSSGPYNEQFFGPGTRLTVL.

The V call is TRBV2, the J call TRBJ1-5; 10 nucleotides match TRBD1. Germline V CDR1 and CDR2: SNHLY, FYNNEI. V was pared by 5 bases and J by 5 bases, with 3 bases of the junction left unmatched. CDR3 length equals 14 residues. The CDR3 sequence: CASSRDRGDQPQHF. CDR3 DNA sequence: TGTGCCAGCAGTCGGGACAGGGGAGATCAGCCCCAGCATTTT. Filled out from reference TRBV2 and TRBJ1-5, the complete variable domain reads EPEVTQTPSHQVTQMGQEVILRCVPISNHLYFYWYRQILGQKVEFLVSFYNNEISEKSEIFDDQFSVERPDGSNFTLKIRSTKLEDSAMYFCASSRDRGDQPQHFGDGTRLSIL.

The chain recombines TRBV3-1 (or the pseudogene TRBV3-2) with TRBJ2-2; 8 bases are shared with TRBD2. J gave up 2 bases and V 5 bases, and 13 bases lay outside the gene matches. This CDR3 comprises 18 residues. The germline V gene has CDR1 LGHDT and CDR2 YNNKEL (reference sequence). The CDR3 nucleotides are TGTGCCAGCAGCTCCGGGAGGGAGGGGGGAGCAAACACCGGGGAGCTGTTTTTT. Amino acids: CASSSGREGGANTGELFF.

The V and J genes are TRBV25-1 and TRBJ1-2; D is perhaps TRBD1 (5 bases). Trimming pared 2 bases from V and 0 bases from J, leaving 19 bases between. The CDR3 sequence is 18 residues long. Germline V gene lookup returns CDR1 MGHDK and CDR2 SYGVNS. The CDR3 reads CASSEAVAGREANYGYTF. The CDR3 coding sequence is TGTGCCAGCAGTGAAGCCGTGGCGGGGCGGGAAGCTAACTATGGCTACACCTTC.

The chain's CDR3 is CASSPSGLAGGFLSSYNEQFF. The CDR3, as DNA: TGTGCCAGTAGCCCTTCGGGACTAGCGGGAGGGTTCTTAAGCTCCTACAATGAGCAGTTCTTC. The rearrangement uses TRBV19 and TRBJ2-1; 16 bases line up with TRBD2. V dropped 6 bases and J dropped 0; count of bases not matched to a gene: 14. The CDR3 consists of 21 residues. Germline V CDR1 and CDR2: LNHDA, SQIVND (reference sequence).

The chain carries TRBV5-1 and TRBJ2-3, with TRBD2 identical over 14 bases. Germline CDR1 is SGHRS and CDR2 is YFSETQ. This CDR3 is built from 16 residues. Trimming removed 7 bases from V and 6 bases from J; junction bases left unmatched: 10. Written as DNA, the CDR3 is TGCGCCAGCGCACTGACTAGCGGGGGGGCGGTGGATACGCAGTATTTT. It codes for CASALTSGGAVDTQYF.

The DNA of the CDR3 is TGCGCCAGCAGGTGGGGGGGAGCAGATACGCAGTATTTT. Amino acids: CASRWGGADTQYF. V and J are TRBV10-2 and TRBJ2-3, with 7 bases lining up with TRBD2. Per germline, CDR1 WSHSY and CDR2 SAAADI. Unmatched junction bases numbered 4, after V lost 6 bases and J lost 4 bases. The CDR3 totals 13 residues.

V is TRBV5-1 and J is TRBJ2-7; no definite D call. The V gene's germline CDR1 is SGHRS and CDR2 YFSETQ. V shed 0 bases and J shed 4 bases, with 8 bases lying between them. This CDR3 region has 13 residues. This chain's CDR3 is CASSLVSEYEQYF. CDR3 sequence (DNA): TGCGCCAGCAGCTTGGTGTCTGAGTACGAGCAGTACTTC.

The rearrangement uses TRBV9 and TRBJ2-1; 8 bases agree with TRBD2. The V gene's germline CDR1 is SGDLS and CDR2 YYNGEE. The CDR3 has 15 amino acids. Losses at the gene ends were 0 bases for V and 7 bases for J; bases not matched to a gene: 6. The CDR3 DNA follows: TGTGCCAGCAGCGTAGAGAGCGGGGGAGGTAATGAGCAGTTCTTC. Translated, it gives CASSVESGGGNEQFF.

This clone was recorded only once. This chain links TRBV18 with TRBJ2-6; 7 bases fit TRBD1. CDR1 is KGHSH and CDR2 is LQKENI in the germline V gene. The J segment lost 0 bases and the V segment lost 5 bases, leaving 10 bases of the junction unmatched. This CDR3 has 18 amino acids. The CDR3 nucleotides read TGTGCCAGCTCAAAACAGGGGACGCGATCCTCTGGGGCCAACGTCCTGACTTTC. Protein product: CASSKQGTRSSGANVLTF.

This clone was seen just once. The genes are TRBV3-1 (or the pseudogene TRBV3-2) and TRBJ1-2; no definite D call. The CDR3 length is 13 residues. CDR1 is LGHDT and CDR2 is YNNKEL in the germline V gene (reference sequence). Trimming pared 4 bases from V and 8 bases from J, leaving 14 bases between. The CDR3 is CASSPRKESGYTF. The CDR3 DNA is TGTGCCAGCAGCCCCCGTAAAGAGTCGGGCTACACCTTC.

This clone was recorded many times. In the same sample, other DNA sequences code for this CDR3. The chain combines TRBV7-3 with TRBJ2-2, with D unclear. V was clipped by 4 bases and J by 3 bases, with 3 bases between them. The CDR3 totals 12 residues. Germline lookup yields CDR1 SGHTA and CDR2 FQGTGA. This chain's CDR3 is CASSSDTGELFF. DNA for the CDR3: TGTGCCAGCAGCTCTGACACCGGGGAGCTGTTTTTT.